The rows below give T cell receptor beta chains drawn from one sample of a study of OX40 agonist ivuxolimab in advanced cancers. Profiled with immunoSEQ multiplex PCR; TCRdb holds only in-frame clones, not every one. Of fewer than 95,000 clones listed, 84% are singletons. The sample in question was CD4+ or CD8+ T cells sorted from blood, obtained in a trial of the OX40 agonist ivuxolimab. Source of these receptors: an adult with an advanced solid tumor such as melanoma, head and neck, liver or kidney cancer. CDR3s include the opening cysteine and the closing phenylalanine or tryptophan. A D gene is named only where the DNA matches it firmly. The listing skips clone size in some rows; elsewhere it reads once, few, many or a size class.

j_call	clone_size	d_call	v_call	cdr3_aa
TRBJ1-3	NA	TRBD1	TRBV5-1	CASSLGTGIFSGNTIYF
TRBJ1-1	once	NA	TRBV6-5	CASSPMTMNTEAFF
TRBJ2-3	NA	TRBD2	TRBV7-3	CASSLSGTSNSDTQYF
TRBJ2-2	NA	NA	TRBV7-9	CASRPTGELFF
TRBJ2-7	NA	TRBD1	TRBV2	CASSEEGAPAYEQYF
TRBJ2-5	NA	NA	TRBV2	CASLRTEGETQYF
TRBJ1-6	NA	NA	TRBV9	CASSETVANSPLHF
TRBJ2-7	once	TRBD2	TRBV6-5	CASSKTSGRYEQYF
TRBJ2-1	NA	TRBD1	TRBV6-1	CASRGQGNNEQFF
TRBJ2-7	NA	NA	TRBV30	CAWSTRDRDYEQYF
TRBJ2-1	NA	NA	TRBV11-3	CASSLGQYNEQFF
TRBJ2-2	NA	NA	TRBV19	CASSIGRSVGELFF
TRBJ1-4	NA	NA	TRBV27	CASLALKDEKLFF
TRBJ1-2	NA	NA	TRBV5-4	CASSSNYLGGYTF
TRBJ2-3	NA	TRBD1	TRBV4-2	CASSQVGGSADTQYF
TRBJ2-3	NA	NA	TRBV19	CASSIWRTGFNTDTQYF
TRBJ2-7	NA	NA	TRBV7-2	CASSPNALSSYEQYF
TRBJ1-1	NA	NA	TRBV28	CASSSWGEGSNTEAFF
TRBJ2-3	NA	NA	TRBV10-3	CAISGAPGTTDTQYF
TRBJ1-3	NA	NA	TRBV28	CASSSPGTSGNTIYF
TRBJ2-7	NA	TRBD1	TRBV5-6	CASSRTGPYEQYF
TRBJ1-6	NA	NA	TRBV2	CASGKGQGLNSPLHF